This TCR beta chain came from a study of blood T cell dynamics during melanoma immunotherapy. Overall study: Metastatic melanoma patients received first-line pembrolizumab or nivolumab plus ipilimumab.

The protocol was immunoSEQ multiplex PCR, while the TCRdb copy is restricted to in-frame clones and leaves out a portion. The table includes 25,000 to 30,000 clones, around 80% detected once. The CDR3 spans 12 residues. Trimming shortened V by 0 bases and J by 5 bases, and 4 bases separated the two germline ends. The germline V gene encodes CDR1 LNHDA and CDR2 SQIVND (reference sequence). Stated time point: week 3, after first cycle of checkpoint inhibitor. Response was assessed by RECIST 1.1 at 12 weeks, except a couple of rapid progressors. Patients had no prior systemic cancer treatment, immunosuppressants or other active cancers.

The sample in question was blood, obtained from a patient treated with checkpoint blockade. The genes are TRBV19 and TRBJ2-5; the D is unclear. This sequence originates from a human donor with melanoma. CDR3 coding DNA: TGTGCCAGTAGTATAGAAGGGGAGACCCAGTACTTC. Translating gives CASSIEGETQYF.